This section outlines one T cell receptor beta chain sequence together with its context. The clone's antigen remains unknown. To prepare the library, the immunoSEQ multiplex PCR assay was applied. For the multiplex PCR, a mixture combining 60 forward primers for TCR Vbeta segments and 13 reverse primers for TCR Jbeta segments was used. The CDR3 region of rearranged TCR beta genes was amplified from genomic DNA with a multiplex PCR assay. The amplified TCR beta libraries were sequenced on the Illumina HiSeq System as 87-base-pair reads. The published analysis was carried out like this. Across the 670 or so repertoires, a later analysis counted tens of millions of unique TCR beta chains, 9.5 million to 13 million of which were shared by at least two donors. Raw reads were error-corrected and collapsed into unique sequences by a nearest-neighbor algorithm in which closely related sequences were merged to remove PCR and sequencing errors. To assign V, D and J gene segments, CDR3 sequences were aligned to IMGT reference sequences. For a sequence to be retained, at least a six-nucleotide match to both a V gene segment and a J gene segment was required. Rearrangements were classified as productive when the CDR3 lacked stop codons and remained in frame with V and J, and all other rearrangements were classified as non-productive. Following IMGT convention, CDR3 was defined as the stretch from the second conserved V-encoded cysteine to the conserved J-encoded phenylalanine. In an earlier analysis of around 640 of the donors, sequences lacking an unambiguous match to a single V gene segment were excluded. An earlier analysis of 500 to 700 of the donors classified V segments as functional when productive rearrangements were above 56.7% and as segregating when the standard deviation between donors was above 5%. A statistical classification framework was built for diagnosing cytomegalovirus status from the catalog of TCR beta chain sequences. In a later analysis, TCR nucleotide sequences were compared against IMGT/GENE-DB human TR gene sequences so that V and J genes could be assigned. In a later analysis, CDR3 sequences and most-parsimonious VDJ recombination scenarios were assigned using the TCRdist pipeline. In a later analysis, each TCR beta chain was defined by its CDR3 amino acid sequence together with its V-gene family, and reads lacking a unique V-gene family were excluded. In a later analysis, several hundred highly shared, low-generation-probability nucleotide sequences were removed to address suspected cross-contamination and a sequencing artifact. A later analysis calculated a clonal expansion index for each public chain from normalized within-repertoire ranks of inferred template counts. In a later analysis, generation probabilities were computed with a VDJ recombination model fitted to out-of-frame rearrangements, and the resulting probabilities were checked against IGoR. In a later analysis, TCR-TCR, TCR-HLA and TCR-CMV co-occurrence was scored with hypergeometric tests, and a repertoire-size bias correction was applied to TCR pairs. A later analysis estimated false discovery rates by permuting HLA or CMV assignments 20 times. In a later analysis, co-occurring TCRs were grouped using DBSCAN, with TCRdist sequence similarity added in when clustering inside HLA-allele-positive subsets. Repertoires with fewer than 30,000 or more than 120,000 public chains, plus five repertoires with anomalous nucleotide sharing, were excluded from co-occurrence clustering. TCRdb mirrors the immuneACCESS table, restricted to in-frame sequences. Some clones are absent from its copies; in checked studies, under half trace to an unresolved V gene, and the reason for the others is unknown. For V, J and clone size, that table is used; D and trimming come from the DNA. In this sample's table one finds about 48,000 clones. Approximately 1.2% of the sample belongs to the ten largest clones.

The cohort consisted of 670 or so healthy bone marrow donors. At the time of sampling, all cohort members were nominally healthy, though unrecorded immune exposures were likely present. The donor was CMV seronegative and was included in the group of 352 seronegative cohort members. Every donor gave a peripheral blood sample, and the peripheral blood mononuclear cells from that sample were used for TCR beta sequencing. Genomic DNA was extracted from the blood cell samples with the Qiagen DNeasy Blood Extraction Kit. The CDR3 runs 15 residues from the cysteine to the phenylalanine. The retained sequence is limited to the CDR3, 45 bases, with the frame set at the first base. The germline V gene encodes CDR1 SEHNR and CDR2 FQNEAQ (reference sequence). V gives up 1 base and J gives up 3 bases, and the segment between their germline ends measures 11 bases. This specimen belongs to a study of cytomegalovirus exposure and HLA in healthy donors (TCRdb year 2017). For the study in its entirety: An earlier analysis of approximately 550 of the donors reported more than 250 Gb of sequence data and 100 million to 130 million unique TCR beta sequences from about 200 million T cells. HLA typing covered class I and class II loci at four-digit resolution. Rather than using new phenotypic data, the later analysis identified candidate immune exposures from TCR beta sequences and from how often those sequences occurred across donors. A separate validation cohort of approximately 120 different subjects was used in addition to the 666-subject first cohort. All discovery cohort repertoires had been generated on a single sequencing platform. Typing coverage differed by locus: A, B, C, DRB1 and DQB1 were typed in roughly 620-630 donors, DQA1 in approximately 520, DPA1 in 600 to 610, and DPB1 in approximately 450. Donor age, sex, ethnicity and CMV serostatus were compiled together with the repertoire data. Approximately 310 gigabases of sequencing data and about 92 million unique TCR sequences made up an early release that covered under 750 HLA-typed donors. The study aimed to test whether cataloging public T cell receptors could reveal signatures of past pathogen exposure. Because of strong linkage in the cohort, five DR-DQ haplotypes were treated as single units for association and clustering. To study patterns of TCR occurrence, a later analysis re-analyzed previously published TCR beta repertoires from 666 donors and added high-resolution HLA genotyping. Genome-wide SNP genotypes for about 55% of the 666 donors were used in a later genetic analysis, which treated that subset as a discovery cohort. The study used immunosequencing to profile the T cell repertoires of hundreds of subjects and linked those repertoires to cytomegalovirus serostatus. The study combined high-throughput TCR immunosequencing, statistical association of individual TCRs with disease status, and machine learning to predict cytomegalovirus infection status. The genetic ancestry cluster associated with self-reported Caucasian donors included 70% to 85% of the roughly 360 genotyped donors. In an earlier analysis of roughly 580 of the donors, high-throughput TCR beta sequencing was used to judge whether each TCR beta V gene segment behaved as functional or pseudogenic. Among over 350 genotyped donors of the cohort, an average of approximately 230,000 unique TCR beta nucleotide sequences were sequenced per donor, roughly a sixth of them non-productive. Study-level results and caveats: The classifier was reported to diagnose cytomegalovirus status with high specificity and sensitivity in both the original and validation cohorts. A later analysis found that TCR association rates varied across HLA loci, with DRB1 alleles showing the most associated TCRs and HLA-C alleles the fewest. Roughly 17 rarely observed V segments, including chromosome 9 orphons, were excluded from the earlier analysis of approximately 600 of the donors because counts were too low. Sequencing depth was assumed to be roughly uniform across donors in the presence/absence analyses, though that assumption may not hold. According to a later analysis, parvovirus B19, influenza, CMV and Epstein-Barr virus appeared linked to several top co-occurrence clusters. Strong co-occurrence of HLA alleles, especially DR and DQ, made assigning TCR associations to individual alleles difficult. CMV serostatus was the only immune exposure information available for the cohort. Three of the identified cytomegalovirus-associated TCR beta chains were confirmed in vitro to be specific for cytomegalovirus antigens. The authors suggested that the approach could potentially be generalized to other disease states and immunological phenotypes. Because some donors lacked HLA typing at each locus, the association tests relied only on the typed subset. While some public TCRs were present in many individuals, most TCR sequences turned up only very rarely across donors. In an earlier analysis of roughly 560 of the donors, most TCR beta V segments were observed in productive rearrangements about 90% or about 30% of the time, broadly matching IMGT annotations. Linkage disequilibrium might explain the correlated functional status among segregating V segments, but an unknown experimental factor could not be ruled out. Only TCR beta chains were sequenced in this cohort, and the absence of alpha or paired-chain data limited detectable features. A total of 150 to 200 TCR beta chains were listed by the study as associated with cytomegalovirus. Some IMGT-functional V segments, including TRBV6-2 and TRBV6-3, could not be told apart with the 87-base-pair reads, so those segments were excluded. A further reported finding was that TCR beta sequences accurately predicted the HLA-A and HLA-B alleles for most subjects in the first cohort. A later analysis found that most CMV-associated TCR beta chains appeared HLA-restricted, with HLA associations seemingly driven largely by CMV exposure. At a false discovery rate of 0.05, a later analysis linked 15,000 to 20,000 TCR beta sequences to specific HLA alleles. In a later genetic analysis, a missense DCLRE1C variant was associated with V-gene and J-gene trimming of TCR beta chains, and the association was replicated in an independent cohort. A later analysis found that HLA-associated TCR beta chains were more clonally expanded and had lower generation probabilities than equally common non-associated chains. The sequencing pipeline was judged likely to have produced a cluster of highly shared sequence variants as a technical artifact. A later genetic analysis reported fewer N-insertions in productive TCRs among donors in an Asian-associated ancestry cluster than the roughly 700-donor mean.

The V and J genes are TRBV7-9 and TRBJ2-3; 5 matching bases give a weak D call of TRBD1. The TCR sequence derives from a woman in her 40s in good health and CMV-seronegative. The sample consisted of PBMCs. In nucleotide form, the sequence is TGTGCCAGCAGCTTAGGACCGGCAGGGACAGATACGCAGTATTTT. This yields the protein CASSLGPAGTDTQYF.